This T cell receptor beta chain is from a study of blood T cells in healthy people across ages (dated by TCRdb to between 2015 and 2017). Notes on the research overall: In model experiments, roughly one uniquely barcoded TCR beta cDNA molecule per two T cells was captured by template switching. Age-related changes in TCR beta repertoire diversity were measured in the study by deep sequencing normalized with unique cDNA molecular identifiers. Four age groups were formed from the donors: young (average 16 years), middle-aged (around 37), aged (62) and long-lived (82). To avoid experimental bias, donors of different ages were spread randomly across the sequencing lanes. The study analyzed two additional independent replicas of 1 million unique cDNA reads from the same blood draw for two donors, one aged 18 to 30 and one aged 80 or older.

The full study reports these points: As age increased, observed TCR beta diversity per million T cells dropped in a roughly linear way, and a significant reduction was already evident by age roughly 40. Compared with the aged group, the long-lived group had more naive CD4+ T cells, fewer expanded clones and increased TCR diversity, suggesting age selection. Conclusive comparison of naive and antigen-experienced compartments was prevented by the profiling of bulk unsorted PBMCs. Because donor CMV infection status was unknown, age-related changes in expanded clonotypes were potentially confounded. Estimates of total diversity based on one million sequenced T cells were regarded as lower bounds and as underestimates. The percentage of naive T cells measured by flow cytometry correlated strongly with observed TCR beta diversity.

Worth noting for this clonotype: Its antigen is unknown. The input lacks base qualities; no much larger clone sits a single base away.

The library came from 5' RACE. Sequenced using an Illumina HiSeq 2500. A second roughly 6 to 11 cycle PCR used a sample-barcoded 5' primer and a J-beta primer mix. A unique molecular identifier was introduced onto each TCR beta cDNA molecule by a template-switch 5' adaptor carrying 12 random nucleotides. At least 2.5 million CDR3-containing paired-end reads were obtained from each sample. The Mint cDNA synthesis kit, primed by a TRBC-specific oligonucleotide, was used to synthesize first-strand cDNA from all RNA. After uracil-DNA glycosylase treatment, a first 18-cycle PCR used universal primers M1SS and BC2_uni_R on all cDNA. The published analysis was carried out like this. Each sample was normalized by randomly selecting 1 million high-quality reads, each carrying a distinct molecular identifier. Reads sharing molecular identifiers were discarded rather than binned into consensus sequences. MiTCR, set to a Q25 quality threshold and the strictest error-elimination algorithm, was used for CDR3 identification, clonotype clustering and error correction. A nonparametric unseen species model using Euler transformation provided a lower-bound estimate of total TCR beta diversity. TCRdb reprocessing: public reads trimmed at Q25 with fastp, clones called with MiXCR, in-frame beta chains kept. Each CDR3 protein appears once, grouped with its most common genes and DNA. The V and J calls were determined by TCRdb, not by the authors. This sample lists roughly 2 million distinct CDR3 sequences; about 50% were detected once. The leading ten clones occupy less than 2.5% of the sample.

Donors were 39 systemically healthy Caucasian individuals from Russia aged 6 to 90 years. Each donor gave roughly 9 milliliters of peripheral blood, drawn into EDTA-treated Vacutainer tubes. Ficoll-Paque density-gradient centrifugation was used to isolate PBMCs, with at least 6.5 million per sample. Trizol reagent was used to extract total RNA from PBMCs, with at least 5.5 micrograms per sample. The percentages of naive CD45RAhigh/CD27high T cells were determined by flow cytometry on a PBMC aliquot from every donor. The receptor comes from a woman aged 35 to 49 in good health. The sequencing sample was made of blood.

The CDR3 protein: CASSLAWEGRGYTF. The sequence in DNA is TGTGCCAGCAGCTTAGCGTGGGAGGGAAGAGGCTACACCTTC. The chain joins TRBV7-2 to TRBJ1-2, with the identity of the D gene unclear. The CDR3 measures 14 amino acids from cysteine to phenylalanine. CDR3 DNA is the only sequence kept; it has 42 bases, read in frame from the first base. The V end loses 0 bases and the J end loses 8 bases, and a stretch of 13 bases separates them. CDR1 and CDR2 were assigned from the germline V gene as SGHTA and FQGNSA.